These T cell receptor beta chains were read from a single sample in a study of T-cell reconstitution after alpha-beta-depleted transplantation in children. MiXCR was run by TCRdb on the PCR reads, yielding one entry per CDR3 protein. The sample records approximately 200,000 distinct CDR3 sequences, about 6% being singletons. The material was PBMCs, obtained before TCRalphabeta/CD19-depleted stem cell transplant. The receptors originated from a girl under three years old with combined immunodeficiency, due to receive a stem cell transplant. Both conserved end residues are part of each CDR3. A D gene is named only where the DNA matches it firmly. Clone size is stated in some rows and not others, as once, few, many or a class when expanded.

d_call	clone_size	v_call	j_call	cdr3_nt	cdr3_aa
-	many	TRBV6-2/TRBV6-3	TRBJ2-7	TGTGCCACCGACAATCCAGGACAAGGGGGCTACGAGCAGTACTTC	CATDNPGQGGYEQYF
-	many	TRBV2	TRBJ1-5	TGTGCCAGCAGTGAAGGGACAGCCCTTCCCCCCCAGCATTTT	CASSEGTALPPQHF
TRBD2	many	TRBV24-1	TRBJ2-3	TGTGCCACCAGTGTGAGAGCGGGGGGGGATACGCAGTATTTT	CATSVRAGGDTQYF
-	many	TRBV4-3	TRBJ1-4	TGCGCCAGCAGCCAAGTGGGCAGGGGCAATGAACAACTGTTTTTT	CASSQVGRGNEQLFF
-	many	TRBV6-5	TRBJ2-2	TGTGCCAGCAGGGGAACAGGGACCACCGGGGAGCTGTTTTTT	CASRGTGTTGELFF
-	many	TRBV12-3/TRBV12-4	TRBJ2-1	TGTGCCAGCAGTTTAAGAACGGGGTCCACGGTACCCAGCTCCTACAATGAGCAGTTCTTC	CASSLRTGSTVPSSYNEQFF
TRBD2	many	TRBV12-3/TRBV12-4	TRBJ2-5	TGTGCCAGCAGTTTCGGTAGCGGGCGGGAGACCCAGTACTTC	CASSFGSGRETQYF
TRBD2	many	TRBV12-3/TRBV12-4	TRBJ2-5	TGTGCCAGCAGTTTAAGGGGTAGCGGGGGGTCCGTAGAGACCCAGTACTTC	CASSLRGSGGSVETQYF
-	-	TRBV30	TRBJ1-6	TGTGCCTGGAGTGTCGGGCAGGGGAATTCACCCCTCCACTTT	CAWSVGQGNSPLHF
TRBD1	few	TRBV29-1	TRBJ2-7	TGCAGCGTTGCCCGGGACAGATCCTACGAGCAGTACTTC	CSVARDRSYEQYF
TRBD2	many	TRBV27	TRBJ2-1	TGTGCCAGCAGTTTACGTTCTAGCGGGAGGGAGGGGTCCTACAATGAGCAGTTCTTC	CASSLRSSGREGSYNEQFF
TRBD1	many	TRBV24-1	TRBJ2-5	TGTGCCACCAGTGATTTGGGACAGGGGCCCCTCATCGGCCAAGAGACCCAGTACTTC	CATSDLGQGPLIGQETQYF
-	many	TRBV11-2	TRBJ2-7	TGTGCCAGCAGCTTTGTTAGCGGCTACGAGCAGTACTTC	CASSFVSGYEQYF
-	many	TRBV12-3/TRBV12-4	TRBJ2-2	TGTGCCAGCAGTTATACGGAGGGCGGGGAGCTGTTTTTT	CASSYTEGGELFF
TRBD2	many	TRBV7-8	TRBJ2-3	TGTGCCAGCAGGAAAATTAGCGGGAGCACAGATACGCAGTATTTT	CASRKISGSTDTQYF
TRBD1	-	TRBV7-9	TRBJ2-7	TGTGCCAGCAGCTTAGCTCTGGGACAGGGGGCGGGGGAGCAGTACTTC	CASSLALGQGAGEQYF
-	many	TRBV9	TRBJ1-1	TGTGCCAGCAGCGCCCGGGGCCTTAACACTGAAGCTTTCTTT	CASSARGLNTEAFF
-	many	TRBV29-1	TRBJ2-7	TGCAGCGTGGCTACACGGGTACTACGTTCGGAGCAGTACTTC	CSVATRVLRSEQYF
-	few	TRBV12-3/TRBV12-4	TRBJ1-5	TGTGCCAGCAGTCGGGGGAGGGGCGGCAATCAGCCCCAGCATTTT	CASSRGRGGNQPQHF
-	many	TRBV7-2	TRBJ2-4	TGTGCCAGCAGCTTAGTAGCCCCGACAGGTCCCATTCAGTACTTC	CASSLVAPTGPIQYF
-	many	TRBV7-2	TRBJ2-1	TGTGCCAGCAGACCTCTGGCCAATGAGCAGTTCTTC	CASRPLANEQFF
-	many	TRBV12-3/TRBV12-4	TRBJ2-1	TGTGCCAGCAGACCTCAGGACAGCCATGAGCAGTTCTTC	CASRPQDSHEQFF
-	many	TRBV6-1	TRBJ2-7	TGTGCCAGCAGTCTAGACATCCCCCCTTCCTACGAGCAGTACTTC	CASSLDIPPSYEQYF
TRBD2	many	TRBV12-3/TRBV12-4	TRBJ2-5	TGTGCCAGCAGCCCGGGGAGGGGAGAGACCCAGTACTTC	CASSPGRGETQYF
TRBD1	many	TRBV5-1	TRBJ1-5	TGCGCCAGCAGCTTGGGGACAGGGGCGAGCAATCAGCCCCAGCATTTT	CASSLGTGASNQPQHF
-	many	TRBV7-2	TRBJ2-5	TGTGCCAGCAGCCTTCGACTATACCAAGAGACCCAGTACTTC	CASSLRLYQETQYF
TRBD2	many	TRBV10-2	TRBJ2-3	TGCGCCAGCAGTAGAGGGACTAGCGGGGTCATGGATACGCAGTATTTT	CASSRGTSGVMDTQYF
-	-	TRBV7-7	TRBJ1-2	TGTGCTAGCAGCGACCGCGCGGACACTTCGTTCTATGGCTACACCTTC	CASSDRADTSFYGYTF
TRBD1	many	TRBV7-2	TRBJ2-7	TGTGCCAGCAGCTTAGACCAGGGGGCTCTCGGCGAGCAGTACTTC	CASSLDQGALGEQYF
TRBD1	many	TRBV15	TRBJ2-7	TGTGCCACCAGCAGGAAACCGGGACAGGGAACCTACGAGCAGTACTTC	CATSRKPGQGTYEQYF
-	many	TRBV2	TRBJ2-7	TGTGCCAGCAGTGAGGTGTCAGAGACCTACGAGCAGTACTTC	CASSEVSETYEQYF
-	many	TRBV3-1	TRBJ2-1	TGTGCCAGCAGCCAAGGCCCGGACGAGCAGTTCTTC	CASSQGPDEQFF
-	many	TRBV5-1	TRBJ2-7	TGCGCCAGCACCCAGGGTAACGAGCAGTACTTC	CASTQGNEQYF
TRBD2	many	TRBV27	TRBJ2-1	TGTGCCAGCAGTATCGGGACTAGCGGGAAGAATGAGCAGTTCTTC	CASSIGTSGKNEQFF
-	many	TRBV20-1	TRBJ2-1	TGCAGTGCTCGGGAGAGGGGATTCAATGAGCAGTTCTTC	CSARERGFNEQFF
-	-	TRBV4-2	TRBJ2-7	TGTGCCAGCAGCCAAGTCGGCGGGTACATTTACGAGCAGTACTTC	CASSQVGGYIYEQYF
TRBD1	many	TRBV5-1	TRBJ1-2	TGCGCCAGCAGACCCGGACAGGGAGTAATGGACACCTTC	CASRPGQGVMDTF
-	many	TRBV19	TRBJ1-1	TGTGCCAGTAGTATCTTGAGATCGAACACTGAAGCTTTCTTT	CASSILRSNTEAFF
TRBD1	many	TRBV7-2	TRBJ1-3	TGTGCCAGCTTACGGGACAGGGACTCTGGAAACACCATATATTTT	CASLRDRDSGNTIYF
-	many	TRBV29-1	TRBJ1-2	TGCAGCGTTGAAGGTCAGGCCTACTATGGCTACACCTTC	CSVEGQAYYGYTF
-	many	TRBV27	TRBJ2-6	TGTGCCAGCAGTTTATGGCCTGGGGCCAACGTCCTGACTTTC	CASSLWPGANVLTF
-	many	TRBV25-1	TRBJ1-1	TGTGCCAGCAGCGTCGATTTGGGAAACACTGAAGCTTTCTTT	CASSVDLGNTEAFF
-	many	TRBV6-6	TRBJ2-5	TGTGCCAGCAGTTACGTGAGGGAGACCCAGTACTTC	CASSYVRETQYF
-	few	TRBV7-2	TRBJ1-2	TGTGCCAGCAGCTTATCTCTGGGTGAAGGCTATGGCTACACCTTC	CASSLSLGEGYGYTF
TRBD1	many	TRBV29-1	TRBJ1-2	TGCAGCGTGACCGACAGGGCCCCTAACTATGGCTACACCTTC	CSVTDRAPNYGYTF
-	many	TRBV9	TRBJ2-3	TGTGCCAGCAGCGTAGAGGGCGGGCCTAGCACAGATACGCAGTATTTT	CASSVEGGPSTDTQYF
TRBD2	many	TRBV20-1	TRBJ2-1	TGCAGTGCTAGAGGTCTAGCAGCGGGGAACAATGAGCAGTTCTTC	CSARGLAAGNNEQFF
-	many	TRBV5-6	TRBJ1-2	TGTGCCAGCACCACCAGAGGGAGATATGGCTACACCTTC	CASTTRGRYGYTF
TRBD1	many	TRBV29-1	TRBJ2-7	TGCAGCGTGACGAGACAGGGCCCCTACGAGCAGTACTTC	CSVTRQGPYEQYF
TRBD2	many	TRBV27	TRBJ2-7	TGTGCCAGCAGTCCCTACCCTCGACTAGCGGACTACGAGCAGTACTTC	CASSPYPRLADYEQYF
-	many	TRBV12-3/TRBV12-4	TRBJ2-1	TGTGCCAGCGGCCCGGATGAGCAGTTCTTC	CASGPDEQFF
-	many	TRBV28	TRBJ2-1	TGTGCCAGCAAGGACTATAACAATGAGCAGTTCTTC	CASKDYNNEQFF
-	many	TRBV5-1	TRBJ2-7	TGCGCCAGCAGCTTAGGACAGCCTTCTCCTCTCGAGCAGTACTTC	CASSLGQPSPLEQYF
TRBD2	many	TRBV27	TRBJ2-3	TGTGCCAGCAGTCTCCGGAGGGGCGGGAGGGCGGAAACAGATACGCAGTATTTT	CASSLRRGGRAETDTQYF
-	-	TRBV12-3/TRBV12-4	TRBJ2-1	TGTTCCAGCAGTTTAGAGAGACCTTACAATGAGCAGTTCTTC	CSSSLERPYNEQFF